Detailed here is one T cell receptor (beta chain). The sample comes from a study of technical replicates of blood from a handful of donors. Clones were sequenced by immunoSEQ multiplex PCR, and TCRdb holds only the in-frame ones, with some missing. The profile shows around 50,000 clones, about 93% of them singletons. Per germline, CDR1 SGHTA and CDR2 FQGNSA. Trimming took off 1 base at V and 4 bases at J, with 8 bases between the two ends. The CDR3 is 13 residues long. The TCR was taken from a human donor in good health. Some clones in this sample may be carry-over from other donors' samples. Sequenced material: PBMCs. This sequence joins TRBV7-2 and TRBJ2-7; D is perhaps TRBD1 (6 bases). DNA for the CDR3: TGTGCCAGCAGCTTAGTCGGACAGTACGAGCAGTACTTC. Translating gives CASSLVGQYEQYF.